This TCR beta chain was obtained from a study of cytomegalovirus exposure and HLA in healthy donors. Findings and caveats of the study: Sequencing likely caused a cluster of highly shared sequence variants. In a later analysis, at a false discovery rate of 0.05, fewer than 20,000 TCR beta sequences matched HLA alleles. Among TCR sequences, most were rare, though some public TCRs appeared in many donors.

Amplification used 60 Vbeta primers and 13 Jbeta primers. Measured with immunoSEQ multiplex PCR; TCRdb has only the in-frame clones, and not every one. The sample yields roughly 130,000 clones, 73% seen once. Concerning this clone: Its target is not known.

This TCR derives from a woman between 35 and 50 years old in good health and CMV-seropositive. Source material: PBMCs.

CDR3 residues: CASSYSRLAPYNEQFF. Written as DNA, the CDR3 is TGTGCCAGCAGTTACTCGAGACTAGCTCCCTACAATGAGCAGTTCTTC. The chain combines TRBV6-6 with TRBJ2-1; 7 nucleotides match TRBD2. This CDR3 has 16 amino acids. CDR1 is MNHNY and CDR2 is SVGAGI in the germline V gene (reference sequence). V was clipped by 0 bases and J by 2 bases; unmatched bases: 4.